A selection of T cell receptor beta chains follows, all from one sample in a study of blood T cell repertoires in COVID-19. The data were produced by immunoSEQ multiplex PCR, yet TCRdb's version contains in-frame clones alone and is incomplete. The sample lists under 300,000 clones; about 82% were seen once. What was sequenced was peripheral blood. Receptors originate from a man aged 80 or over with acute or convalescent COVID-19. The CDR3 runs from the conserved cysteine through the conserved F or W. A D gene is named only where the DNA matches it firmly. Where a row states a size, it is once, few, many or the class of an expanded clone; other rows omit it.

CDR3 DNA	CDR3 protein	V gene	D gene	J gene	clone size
TGTGCCAGCAGCCCTCGGGGCGGGAGTAGGCCCGGGGAGCTGTTTTTT	CASSPRGGSRPGELFF	TRBV7-9	TRBD2	TRBJ2-2	.
TGTGCCAGCAGTGGTCACTCGCCCAAGTACCGGGAGACCCAGTACTTC	CASSGHSPKYRETQYF	TRBV6-1	.	TRBJ2-5	.
TGTGCCAGCTCACCACGACAGGGCCACGAGCAGTACTTC	CASSPRQGHEQYF	TRBV18	TRBD1	TRBJ2-7	.
TGCGCCAGCAGCTCGACCGGACAGAACAATCAGCCCCAGCATTTT	CASSSTGQNNQPQHF	TRBV5-1	.	TRBJ1-5	.
TGTGCCAGCTCACCAACAGCCATGAACACTGAAGCTTTCTTT	CASSPTAMNTEAFF	TRBV18	.	TRBJ1-1	.
TGTGCCAGCTATCGGGGGTCTACCCTCTCTGGGGCCAACGTCCTGACTTTC	CASYRGSTLSGANVLTF	TRBV2	.	TRBJ2-6	.
TGTGCCACCGGGACAGGGCTACCCTACGAGCAGTACTTC	CATGTGLPYEQYF	TRBV28	TRBD1	TRBJ2-7	.
TGTGCCAGCGTGGATTTGGAGTATAATCAGCCCCAGCATTTT	CASVDLEYNQPQHF	TRBV28	.	TRBJ1-5	.
TGTGCCAGCTCACCAATTCTAGCGGGAGGAGAGACCCAGTACTTC	CASSPILAGGETQYF	TRBV18	TRBD2	TRBJ2-5	few
TGCGCCAGCAGCTTAAGACAGGGGTTAGCACCCCTCCACTTT	CASSLRQGLAPLHF	TRBV5-1	TRBD1	TRBJ1-6	.
TGCAGCGTTGAAGGGAACAGTAGGGGGAAAGCTTTCTTT	CSVEGNSRGKAFF	TRBV29-1	.	TRBJ1-1	.
TGCAGCGTTGAGCCGGGACAGGGAGTCTATGGCTACACCTTC	CSVEPGQGVYGYTF	TRBV29-1	TRBD1	TRBJ1-2	.
TGTGCCAGTAGTACCGGACAGGCACCATTAAACTATGGCTACACCTTC	CASSTGQAPLNYGYTF	TRBV19	TRBD1	TRBJ1-2	once
TGTGCCAGCAGCCCGACAGTTTTTAGCAATCAGCCCCAGCATTTT	CASSPTVFSNQPQHF	TRBV7-2	.	TRBJ1-5	.
TGTGCCAGTAGTAAGGGGAGGGGGTCCGACACTGAAGCTTTCTTT	CASSKGRGSDTEAFF	TRBV19	.	TRBJ1-1	.
TGTGCCAGTAGTATCCCACAGGGGAGCTCCTATAATTCACCCCTCCACTTT	CASSIPQGSSYNSPLHF	TRBV19	TRBD1	TRBJ1-6	few